Listed below are T cell receptor beta chains from one sample, sequenced in a study of cytomegalovirus exposure and HLA in healthy donors. Method: immunoSEQ multiplex PCR; TCRdb's copy keeps in-frame clones and lacks some. The top ten clones hold 2.5% of a sample with 110,000 or so clones, over 75% of them seen once. The sample was PBMCs. These receptors came from a woman aged 18-29 years in good health and CMV-seronegative. The CDR3 runs from the conserved cysteine through the conserved F or W. A D gene is named only where the DNA matches it firmly. For some rows the clone size is stated as once, few or many, or as a class when expanded; others skip it.

>.|TRBJ1-5|TRBV6-5|.
TGTGCCAGCAGTGACCCAGGGATTAATCAGCCCCAGCATTTT
CASSDPGINQPQHF
>.|TRBJ1-5|TRBV5-1|TRBD1
TGCGCCAGCAGCTGGGACAGTTCAGGGAATCAGCCCCAGCATTTT
CASSWDSSGNQPQHF
>few|TRBJ2-1|TRBV9|TRBD2
TGTGCCAGCAGCGGACTAGCGGGAACAGCGGACAATGAGCAGTTCTTC
CASSGLAGTADNEQFF
>.|TRBJ1-1|TRBV6-4|.
TGTGCCAGCAGTGACCAGGGACAGAACACTGAAGCTTTCTTT
CASSDQGQNTEAFF
>.|TRBJ1-5|TRBV6-5|.
TGTGCCAGCAGTCCTCTTTACAATCAGCCCCAGCATTTT
CASSPLYNQPQHF
>.|TRBJ1-5|TRBV6-6|TRBD1
TGTGCCAGCACCCCAGGACAGGGAAGCAATCAGCCCCAGCATTTT
CASTPGQGSNQPQHF
>once|TRBJ1-3|TRBV29-1|.
TGCAGCGTCCGGGGACACAACTCTGGAAACACCATATATTTT
CSVRGHNSGNTIYF
>.|TRBJ2-2|TRBV6-1|.
TGTGCCAGCAGCTCCATAGGGGGACCAGGGGGGGAGCTGTTTTTT
CASSSIGGPGGELFF
>.|TRBJ1-1|TRBV5-6|.
TGTGCCAGCAGCTTGGATTGGGGGGGGAGGAACACTGAAGCTTTCTTT
CASSLDWGGRNTEAFF
>many|TRBJ1-2|TRBV7-8|.
TGTGCCAGCAGCCTCGGGATCCAAGGGGGCTACACCTTC
CASSLGIQGGYTF
>.|TRBJ2-2|TRBV4-3|.
TGCGCCAGCAGCCAAGAATTTGGAGGTGGGGTGGGGGAGCTGTTTTTT
CASSQEFGGGVGELFF
>once|TRBJ1-2|TRBV4-1|.
TGCGCCAGCAGCCAAGATATGGCTGCGGGGGATGCTAACTATGGCTACACCTTC
CASSQDMAAGDANYGYTF
>.|TRBJ2-4|TRBV28|.
TGTGCCAGCAGTCCGCAACAGGGACAAATCAAAAACATTCAGTACTTC
CASSPQQGQIKNIQYF
>once|TRBJ2-7|TRBV28|.
TGTGCCAGCATCCCCGGAGGGCCTAGTTCCTACGAGCAGTACTTC
CASIPGGPSSYEQYF